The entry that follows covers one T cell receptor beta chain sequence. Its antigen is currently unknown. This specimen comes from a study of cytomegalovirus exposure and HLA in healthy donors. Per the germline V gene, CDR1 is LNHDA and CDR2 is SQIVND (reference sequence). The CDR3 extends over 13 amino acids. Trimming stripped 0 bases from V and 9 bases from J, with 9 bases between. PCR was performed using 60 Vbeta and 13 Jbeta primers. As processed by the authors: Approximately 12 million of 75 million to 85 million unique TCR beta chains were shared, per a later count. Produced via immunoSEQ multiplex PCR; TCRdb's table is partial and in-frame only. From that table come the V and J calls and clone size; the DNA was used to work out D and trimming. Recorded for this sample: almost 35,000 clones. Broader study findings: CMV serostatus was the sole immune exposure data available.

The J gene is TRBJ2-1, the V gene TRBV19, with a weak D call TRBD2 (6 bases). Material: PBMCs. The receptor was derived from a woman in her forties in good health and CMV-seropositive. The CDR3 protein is CASSIETTSEQFF. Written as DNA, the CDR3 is TGTGCCAGTAGTATAGAAACGACTAGTGAGCAGTTCTTC.